Presented here are 4 T cell receptor beta chains from one specimen sequenced in a study of T cells in Graves' hyperthyroidism and ophthalmopathy. Amplification yielded TCR beta CDR3 regions, with RNA transcripts as the source. Initially, a first-round RT-PCR of the TCR CDR3 employed the HTBI primer set. TCRdb processed the multiplex PCR reads anew with MiXCR; each CDR3 protein has one entry. The table records approximately 400,000 distinct CDR3 sequences, about 15% of them present only once. The sample comprised blood. Every receptor here comes from a woman under 40 with Graves' hyperthyroidism.

A remark on this clonotype: A read error may be the cause here, since a much bigger clone is one base away. This chain connects TRBV27 to TRBJ2-3; 14 bases are shared with TRBD2. The length of the CDR3 is 15 residues. Germline V gene data show CDR1 as MNHEY and CDR2 as SMNVEV (reference sequence). CDR3: CACSSGLAGVRAQYF. Written as DNA, the CDR3 is TGTGCCTGCAGTTCGGGACTAGCGGGAGTTCGCGCGCAGTATTTT.

This clonotype was recorded at least ten times. The V call is TRBV28, the J call TRBJ1-2; 8 bases are a match to TRBD1. Germline CDR1 reads MDHEN; CDR2 reads SYDVKM. After removal of 4 bases from V and 2 bases from J, the junction contained 3 bases not matched to a gene. The CDR3 runs to 14 residues. The CDR3 protein is CASSSSGGNYGYTF. The CDR3 DNA reads TGTGCCAGCAGTTCCTCAGGGGGCAACTATGGCTACACCTTC.

This clonotype came up many times. The chain joins TRBV27 to TRBJ1-2; D is ambiguous. Germline V gene data show CDR1 as MNHEY and CDR2 as SMNVEV (reference sequence). V was trimmed by 5 bases and J by 6 bases, leaving 19 bases between them. CDR3 size: 15 residues. The chain's CDR3 is CASSPLLRPSHGYTF. The CDR3 DNA is TGTGCCAGCAGTCCACTTCTACGACCCTCCCATGGCTACACCTTC.

In its sample, this clonotype was seen many times. This chain uses TRBV2 with TRBJ1-2; D not resolved. Trimming took 7 bases from V and 6 from J, leaving 24 bases between them. This CDR3 is built from 16 residues. The germline V gene encodes CDR1 SNHLY and CDR2 FYNNEI. The CDR3 loop reads CASIPFRMNLLDGYTF. The CDR3 DNA is TGTGCCAGCATTCCCTTTCGAATGAACCTCTTAGATGGCTACACCTTC. Full variable domain (outside the CDR3, taken from reference TRBV2 and TRBJ1-2): EPEVTQTPSHQVTQMGQEVILRCVPISNHLYFYWYRQILGQKVEFLVSFYNNEISEKSEIFDDQFSVERPDGSNFTLKIRSTKLEDSAMYFCASIPFRMNLLDGYTFGSGTRLTVV.